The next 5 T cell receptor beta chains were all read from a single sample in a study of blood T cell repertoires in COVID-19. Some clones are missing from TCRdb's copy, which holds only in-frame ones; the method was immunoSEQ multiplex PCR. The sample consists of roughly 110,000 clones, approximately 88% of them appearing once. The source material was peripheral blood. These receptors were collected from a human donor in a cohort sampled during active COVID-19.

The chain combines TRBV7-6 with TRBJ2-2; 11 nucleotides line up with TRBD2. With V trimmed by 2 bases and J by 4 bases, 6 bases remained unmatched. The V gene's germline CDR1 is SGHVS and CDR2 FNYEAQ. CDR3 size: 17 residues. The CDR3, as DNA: TGTGCCAGCAGCTTACAACTAGCGGGAGTGGCCACCGGGGAGCTGTTTTTT. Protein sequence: CASSLQLAGVATGELFF.

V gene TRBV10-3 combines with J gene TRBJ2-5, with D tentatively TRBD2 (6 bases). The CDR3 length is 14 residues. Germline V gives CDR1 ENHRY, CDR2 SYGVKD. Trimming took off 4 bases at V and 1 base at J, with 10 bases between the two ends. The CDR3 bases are TGTGCCATCAGTGCGGGGGAACTCCAAGAGACCCAGTACTTC. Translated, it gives CAISAGELQETQYF.

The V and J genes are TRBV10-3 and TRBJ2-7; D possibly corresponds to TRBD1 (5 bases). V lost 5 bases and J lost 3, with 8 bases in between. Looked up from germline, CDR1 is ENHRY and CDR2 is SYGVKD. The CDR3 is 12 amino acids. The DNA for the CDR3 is TGTGCCATCAGTTCAGGGTTCTACGAGCAGTACTTC. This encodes CAISSGFYEQYF.

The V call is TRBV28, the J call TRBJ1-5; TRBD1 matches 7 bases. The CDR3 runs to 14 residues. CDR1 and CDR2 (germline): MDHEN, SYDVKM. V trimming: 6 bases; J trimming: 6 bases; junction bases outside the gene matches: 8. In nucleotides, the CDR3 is TGTGCCAGCAGATCCGGACAGGTTGGTCAGCCCCAGCATTTT. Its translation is CASRSGQVGQPQHF.

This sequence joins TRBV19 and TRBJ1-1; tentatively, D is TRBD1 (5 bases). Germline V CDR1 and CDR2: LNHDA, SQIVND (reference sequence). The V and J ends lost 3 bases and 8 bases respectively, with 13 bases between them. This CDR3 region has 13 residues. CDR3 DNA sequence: TGTGCCAGTAGTATCCCAGGGCCCGGCGAAGCTTTCTTT. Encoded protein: CASSIPGPGEAFF.